The 16 T cell receptor beta chains below all came from one sample that was sequenced in a study of T cell repertoires in cytomegalovirus infection. A single record per CDR3 protein comes from TCRdb applying MiXCR to the reads. The repertoire holds approximately 500,000 distinct CDR3 sequences, with approximately 10% as singletons. The sequencing sample was made of PBMCs. These receptors originate from a human donor in good health (CMV status not recorded). Some clones in this sample may be carry-over from other donors' samples.

This clonotype was seen a few times. This rearrangement joins TRBV29-1 to TRBJ2-7; 9 bases agree with TRBD1. Trimming removed 4 bases from V and 3 bases from J; junction bases left unmatched: 1. This CDR3 has 12 amino acids. Germline V gene lookup returns CDR1 SQVTM and CDR2 ANQGSEA. CDR3 sequence reads: CSVGQGVYEQYF. CDR3 DNA: TGCAGCGTTGGACAGGGGGTCTACGAGCAGTACTTC.

This clonotype was counted ten times or more. The chain links TRBV19 to TRBJ2-2; D gene uncertain. The length of the CDR3 is 12 residues. V was cut by 5 bases and J by 8 bases, with 9 bases left in between. CDR1 is LNHDA and CDR2 is SQIVND in the germline V gene (reference sequence). This CDR3 reads CASSAGYGELFF. For the CDR3, the DNA is TGTGCCAGTAGTGCAGGTTATGGGGAGCTGTTTTTT.

This clonotype occurred a few times. The chain uses TRBV29-1 and TRBJ2-7; D gene unclear. Trimming removed 6 bases from V and 5 bases from J, with 11 bases in between. In germline, CDR1 is SQVTM, CDR2 ANQGSEA. The CDR3 totals 11 residues. The CDR3 coding sequence is TGCAGCGTCCGGGTGCTTGACGAGCAGTACTTC. As protein: CSVRVLDEQYF.

This clonotype was counted between two and nine times. The chain carries TRBV20-1 and TRBJ2-7; TRBD2 matches 7 bases. CDR1 is DFQATT and CDR2 is SNEGSKA in the germline V gene (reference sequence). CDR3 length: 10 amino acids. The CDR3 DNA sequence: TGCAGCGCCCGGGGGGACGAGCAGTACTTC. Its translation is CSARGDEQYF.

This clonotype appeared many times. The rearrangement joins TRBV12-3 or TRBV12-4 to TRBJ2-7; a weak D match, TRBD1 (6 bases). The germline V and J ends were trimmed by 10 bases and 1 base, with 14 bases remaining between them. The CDR3 is made up of 13 amino acids. CDR3: CATRDKQSYEQYF. As DNA, the CDR3 is TGTGCCACTAGGGACAAGCAATCCTACGAGCAGTACTTC.

This sequence joins TRBV28 and TRBJ2-5; D uncertain. The V gene lost 5 bases and the J gene lost 1 base, with 20 bases spanning the gap. CDR3 length: 17 amino acids. Germline CDR1 is MDHEN and CDR2 is SYDVKM. The CDR3 DNA reads TGTGCCAGCAGTCCTACGGCGGCCCGAATATTCCAAGAGACCCAGTACTTC. Protein product: CASSPTAARIFQETQYF.

This clonotype was seen repeatedly, ten times or more. The chain combines TRBV2 with TRBJ2-4; tentative D call: TRBD2 (5 bases). CDR3 length: 15 amino acids. V was pared by 3 bases and J by 0 bases, with 9 bases between. CDR1 and CDR2 (germline): SNHLY, FYNNEI. The CDR3 nucleotides are TGTGCCAGCAGTGATGGGGAGCTAGCCAAAAACATTCAGTACTTC. It encodes CASSDGELAKNIQYF.

This clonotype was recorded a few times. The J gene is TRBJ1-5, the V gene TRBV28; 8 bases are shared with TRBD1. V lost 3 bases and J lost 6; bases outside the gene matches: 7. The CDR3 totals 15 residues. CDR1 MDHEN and CDR2 SYDVKM come from the germline V gene. This CDR3 is CASSFGQGAVQPQHF. CDR3 DNA: TGTGCCAGCAGTTTCGGGCAGGGGGCAGTTCAGCCCCAGCATTTT.

The table lists this clonotype with many counts. The chain uses TRBV29-1 and TRBJ1-1; maybe TRBD1 (5 bases). Trimming left V 7 bases short and J 3 bases short, with 15 bases between. Germline V gene sequence: CDR1 SQVTM, CDR2 ANQGSEA. CDR3 length: 13 amino acids. The CDR3 coding sequence is TGCAGCGGAGACAGCGAGGGATACACTGAAGCTTTCTTT. This encodes CSGDSEGYTEAFF.

This clonotype has ten or more counts. The gene calls are TRBV20-1 and TRBJ1-1, with D perhaps matching TRBD1 (6 bases). This CDR3 is 14 amino acids long. Germline-derived CDR1 and CDR2 are DFQATT and SNEGSKA (reference sequence). V lost 3 bases to trimming and J lost 3 bases, with 14 bases between them. The DNA of the CDR3 is TGCAGTGCTAGGCGGGGGGGCATGGACACTGAAGCTTTCTTT. It translates to CSARRGGMDTEAFF.

In its sample, this clonotype was seen many times. The genes are TRBV7-2 and TRBJ2-7, with no clear D. Per germline, CDR1 SGHTA and CDR2 FQGNSA. This CDR3 is built from 12 residues. Trimming took off 4 bases at V and 3 bases at J, with 7 bases between the two ends. Here the CDR3 DNA reads TGTGCCAGCAGCTCGACATTCTACGAGCAGTACTTC. Amino acids: CASSSTFYEQYF.

The chain couples TRBV20-1 to TRBJ1-5; maybe TRBD1 (5 bases). Germline CDR1 DFQATT, CDR2 SNEGSKA (reference sequence). Trimming left V 4 bases short and J 0 bases short, with 10 bases between. This CDR3 region has 14 residues. The CDR3 DNA follows: TGCAGTGCTATGGGGCAGACTAGCAATCAGCCCCAGCATTTT. Amino acid sequence: CSAMGQTSNQPQHF.

This clonotype has a handful of counts. V gene TRBV5-1 combines with J gene TRBJ2-3; 7 bases are a match to TRBD1. The CDR3 is 14 amino acids. Germline V gives CDR1 SGHRS, CDR2 YFSETQ. The V gene end was trimmed by 4 bases and the J gene end by 0 bases; junction bases not matched to a gene: 2. The DNA of the CDR3 is TGCGCCAGCAGCCGGGACAGTAGCACAGATACGCAGTATTTT. Residues: CASSRDSSTDTQYF.

This clonotype was seen repeatedly, ten times or more. The chain employs TRBV7-6 and TRBJ2-5, with 7 bases lining up with TRBD1. There are 15 residues in the CDR3. Looked up from germline, CDR1 is SGHVS and CDR2 is FNYEAQ. V lost 6 bases to trimming and J lost 1 base; unmatched junction nucleotides: 8. In nucleotides, the CDR3 is TGTGCCAGCAGTTCAGGGGGACAGATCCAAGAGACCCAGTACTTC. Residues: CASSSGGQIQETQYF.

The table lists this clonotype with a few counts. The chain couples TRBV14 to TRBJ1-3; perhaps TRBD1 as D (6 bases). This CDR3 comprises 15 residues. Germline CDR1 SGHDN, CDR2 FVKESK. Trimming shortened V by 7 bases and J by 4 bases, and 17 bases separated the two germline ends. The CDR3: CASKGAGATGNTIYF. The DNA of the CDR3 is TGTGCCAGCAAAGGTGCAGGGGCGACAGGAAACACCATATATTTT.

This clonotype was picked up many times. The rearrangement uses TRBV24-1 and TRBJ2-3; D gene unclear. Deletions cut 3 bases from V and 1 base from J, with 7 bases between. Germline CDR1 reads KGHDR; CDR2 reads SFDVKD. CDR3 length equals 14 residues. The chain's CDR3 is CATSDPGRTDTQYF. The CDR3, as DNA: TGTGCCACCAGTGATCCGGGTCGCACAGATACGCAGTATTTT.